A selection of T cell receptor beta chains follows, all from one sample in a study of cytomegalovirus exposure and HLA in healthy donors. Profiling relied on immunoSEQ multiplex PCR, and the TCRdb table lists in-frame clones only, not all of them. Of over 110,000 clones in the sample, 73% were seen once. The material sequenced was PBMCs. The origin of the receptors is a woman in her thirties or forties in good health and CMV-seronegative. CDR3s include the opening cysteine and the closing phenylalanine or tryptophan. The D gene is left open where the match is weak. Only some rows state a clone size, as once, few, many or a class for expanded clones.

j_gene,v_gene,d_gene,abundance,len,CDR3aa,CDR3nt
TRBJ2-7,TRBV6-6,TRBD1,NA,13,CASSDRAGYEQYF,TGTGCCAGCAGCGACAGGGCAGGCTACGAGCAGTACTTC
TRBJ1-1,TRBV14,NA,NA,16,CASSQDWWSGNTEAFF,TGTGCCAGCAGCCAAGATTGGTGGTCCGGGAACACTGAAGCTTTCTTT
TRBJ1-1,TRBV5-6,TRBD1,few,13,CASSKTGATEAFF,TGTGCCAGCTCCAAGACAGGGGCAACTGAAGCTTTCTTT
TRBJ2-5,TRBV2,TRBD2,NA,16,CASSGNWAGGGETQYF,TGTGCCAGCAGTGGAAATTGGGCGGGGGGGGGAGAGACCCAGTACTTC
TRBJ2-3,TRBV6-5,NA,NA,15,CASRAGASTADTQYF,TGTGCCAGCCGGGCGGGGGCGTCTACCGCAGATACGCAGTATTTT
TRBJ1-3,TRBV6-6,NA,few,16,CASRASLRASGNTIYF,TGTGCCAGCAGGGCGAGTCTGCGGGCCTCCGGAAACACCATATATTTT
TRBJ1-5,TRBV6-1,NA,NA,13,CASMLAQNQPQHF,TGTGCCAGCATGTTGGCCCAAAATCAGCCCCAGCATTTT
TRBJ1-6,TRBV28,NA,NA,15,CASSLLWRINSPLHF,TGTGCCAGCAGTTTGCTGTGGCGGATAAATTCACCCCTCCACTTT
TRBJ1-1,TRBV15,NA,once,15,CATSKTGGGLAEAFF,TGTGCCACCAGCAAAACCGGGGGGGGGTTGGCTGAAGCTTTCTTT
TRBJ1-1,TRBV6-5,TRBD1,NA,14,CASSDQGENTEAFF,TGTGCCAGCAGTGATCAGGGGGAGAACACTGAAGCTTTCTTT
TRBJ2-3,TRBV4-1,NA,NA,17,CASSQEGRGHITDTQYF,TGCGCCAGCAGCCAAGAGGGCAGGGGACATATTACAGATACGCAGTATTTT
TRBJ2-2,TRBV7-9,TRBD2,NA,16,CASSPGTSGGTGELFF,TGTGCCAGCAGCCCGGGGACTAGCGGGGGCACCGGGGAGCTGTTTTTT
TRBJ2-6,TRBV25-1,TRBD1,NA,15,CASTRQGAGANVLTF,TGTGCCAGCACCCGACAGGGGGCTGGGGCCAACGTCCTGACTTTC
TRBJ2-1,TRBV29-1,TRBD2,NA,17,CSCWSRGTGSSYNEQFF,TGCAGCTGTTGGTCGCGGGGGACGGGAAGCTCCTACAATGAGCAGTTCTTC
TRBJ1-6,TRBV27,TRBD1,NA,13,CASSWTGDSPLHF,TGTGCCAGCAGTTGGACAGGGGATTCACCCCTCCACTTT
TRBJ1-1,TRBV7-2,NA,NA,14,CASSRSTPNTEAFF,TGTGCCAGCAGCCGCTCGACACCGAACACTGAAGCTTTCTTT
TRBJ2-1,TRBV19,TRBD2,NA,15,CASSYRLAGYNEQFF,TGTGCCAGTAGTTACCGGCTAGCGGGCTACAATGAGCAGTTCTTC
TRBJ1-1,TRBV6-5,TRBD1,few,12,CASSSGGTEAFF,TGTGCCAGCAGTTCAGGGGGCACTGAAGCTTTCTTT
TRBJ2-3,TRBV7-9,TRBD1,once,16,CASSLGSGGVTDTQYF,TGTGCCAGCAGCTTAGGCTCAGGGGGAGTCACAGATACGCAGTATTTT
TRBJ2-5,TRBV10-2,TRBD2,NA,15,CASRATSGGAETQYF,TGCGCCAGCAGAGCCACTAGCGGGGGGGCAGAGACCCAGTACTTC
TRBJ2-2,TRBV4-2,NA,NA,19,CASSQEIDSGRWNTGELFF,TGTGCCAGCAGCCAAGAGATAGATTCAGGGCGTTGGAACACCGGGGAGCTGTTTTTT
TRBJ1-3,TRBV6-1,NA,few,15,CASSEGVRGGNTIYF,TGTGCCAGCAGTGAAGGGGTCAGGGGTGGAAACACCATATATTTT
TRBJ2-3,TRBV7-9,NA,NA,18,CASSPRQGRGSFTDTQYF,TGTGCCAGCAGCCCAAGACAGGGGAGGGGCTCGTTCACAGATACGCAGTATTTT
TRBJ1-5,TRBV2,TRBD1,NA,13,CASRQGRDQPQHF,TGTGCCAGCAGACAGGGGCGCGATCAGCCCCAGCATTTT
TRBJ1-2,TRBV7-9,TRBD1,NA,13,CASSAGTVYGYTF,TGTGCCAGCAGCGCCGGGACAGTCTATGGCTACACCTTC
TRBJ1-1,TRBV2,NA,NA,14,CASSELQQSAEAFF,TGTGCCAGCAGTGAGCTTCAACAATCAGCTGAAGCTTTCTTT
TRBJ1-6,TRBV11-1,NA,few,14,CASSLDRQNSPLHF,TGTGCCAGCAGCTTAGACCGACAGAATTCACCCCTCCACTTT
TRBJ2-5,TRBV19,TRBD1,NA,14,CASSNRGREETQYF,TGTGCCAGTAGTAACAGGGGCAGGGAGGAGACCCAGTACTTC
TRBJ1-1,TRBV18,NA,NA,12,CASSTEYTEAFF,TGTGCCAGCTCAACCGAGTACACTGAAGCTTTCTTT
TRBJ2-6,TRBV7-6,NA,NA,16,CASSLGAGGGANVLTF,TGTGCCAGCAGCTTAGGGGCGGGCGGAGGGGCCAACGTCCTGACTTTC
TRBJ2-5,TRBV5-1,TRBD2,NA,15,CASRVGLAGGQTQYF,TGCGCCAGCAGAGTCGGACTAGCGGGGGGTCAGACCCAGTACTTC
TRBJ1-1,TRBV5-1,NA,NA,13,CASSLEGVAEAFF,TGCGCCAGCAGCTTGGAGGGGGTCGCTGAAGCTTTCTTT
TRBJ1-1,TRBV6-5,NA,once,13,CASSYGGDTEAFF,TGTGCCAGCAGTTATGGGGGCGACACTGAAGCTTTCTTT
TRBJ1-6,TRBV6-1,NA,NA,16,CASSEGVAGYNSPLHF,TGTGCCAGCAGTGAAGGGGTCGCGGGCTATAATTCACCCCTCCACTTT
TRBJ2-3,TRBV27,NA,NA,15,CASSPGSSSKDTQYF,TGTGCCAGCAGTCCTGGTTCCTCAAGCAAGGATACGCAGTATTTT
TRBJ1-1,TRBV6-5,TRBD1,NA,11,CASRSDRRTFF,TGTGCCAGCAGGTCGGACAGGAGGACTTTCTTT
TRBJ1-2,TRBV6-5,TRBD1,NA,13,CASSGQGNYGYTF,TGTGCCAGCAGTGGACAGGGCAACTATGGCTACACCTTC
TRBJ2-2,TRBV5-1,NA,few,15,CASSPRTQNTGELFF,TGCGCCAGCAGCCCCAGGACACAGAACACCGGGGAGCTGTTTTTT
TRBJ2-5,TRBV6-1,NA,NA,13,CASSKGDQETQYF,TGTGCCAGCTCAAAGGGGGACCAAGAGACCCAGTACTTC